Listed below are T cell receptor beta chains from one sample, sequenced in a study of shared clonotypes between healthy human individuals. Some clones are missing from TCRdb's copy, which holds only in-frame ones; the method was immunoSEQ multiplex PCR. The sample lists millions of clones; about 95% were seen once. The specimen was naive CD4+ T cells sorted from blood. These receptor sequences come from a man between 18 and 35 years old in good health. Both conserved end residues are trimmed from each CDR3. Fields, in order: V gene, CDR3 protein.

TRBV30 | AWRPTGTGIFSTEAF
TRBV10-3 | AMSLGPDVYEQY
TRBV18 | ASLGSSNTEAF
TRBV5-1 | ASSTTGNTEAF
TRBV7-2 | ASSVSRDSYEQY
TRBV30 | AWSISLNQPQH
TRBV10-3 | AAGGQGSEKLF
TRBV6-1 | ASPSGLTDTQY
TRBV7-6 | ASSSGQFRETQY
TRBV7-2 | ASSLVGQVLEKLF
TRBV28 | ASSITGTGVETQY
TRBV5-6 | ASKAGGLETQY
TRBV10-3 | AIMPDRGFNNGYT
TRBV6-5 | ASSLKQGSETQY
TRBV6-1 | ASSGAGRHYEQY
TRBV18 | ASSELQPNNNSPLH
TRBV25-1 | ASRGLAGGGPNTGELF
TRBV19 | ASSDRGGVEKLF
TRBV15 | ATSSLYGAPNEKLF
TRBV13 | ASSLLGYGYT
TRBV6-5 | ASSYSGWANTEAF
TRBV7-9 | ASSWGSLNTEAF
TRBV5-4 | ASNLAGGTHEQY